This is a list of T cell receptor beta chains from one sample in a study of molecular identifiers for immune sequencing clone quantification. Each CDR3 protein is one row after TCRdb ran MiXCR on the PCR reads. Here the sample spans about 630,000 distinct CDR3 sequences, roughly 23% being singletons. The sequenced material came from naive CD8+ T cells from blood, with Jurkat cell RNA spiked in. The origin of the receptors is a human donor in good health. Some libraries in this study had Jurkat cell RNA spiked in. The CDR3 runs from the conserved cysteine through the conserved F or W. A D gene is named only where the DNA matches it firmly. The size of a clone is reported for some rows only, either as once, few or many, or as a class for expanded clones.

j_call v_call d_call clone_size cdr3_nt cdr3_aa
TRBJ2-5 TRBV4-3 TRBD2 many TGCGCCAGCAGCCAAGTCGGGTTCGGACTAGCGGGCCAAGAGACCCAGTACTTC CASSQVGFGLAGQETQYF
TRBJ2-2 TRBV6-1 NA few TGTGCCAGCAGTGAACTTAGGTTGGCCGGGGAGCTGTTTTTT CASSELRLAGELFF
TRBJ2-2 TRBV3-1 NA many TGTGCCAGCAGCCGCCGTAGGGCCGGGGAGCTGTTTTTT CASSRRRAGELFF
TRBJ2-3 TRBV12-3/TRBV12-4 TRBD2 NA TGTGCCAGCAGTTACTCCCTGGGACTAGCGGGAGGTACGCAGTATTTT CASSYSLGLAGGTQYF
TRBJ2-7 TRBV27 NA many TGTGCCAGCAGTTTCTCTTCGGGGGAGCAGTACTTC CASSFSSGEQYF
TRBJ1-3 TRBV5-6 NA NA TGTGCCAGCAGCTTGGTTTCCTTCGGTGGCGCGGGAGCCATATATTTT CASSLVSFGGAGAIYF
TRBJ1-1 TRBV15 NA many TGTGCCACCAGCGCCCGGGACCGGGGCACTGAAGCTTTCTTT CATSARDRGTEAFF
TRBJ2-7 TRBV19 NA NA TGTGCCAGTAGTATTCAGGTCTCCTACGAGCAGTACTTC CASSIQVSYEQYF
TRBJ2-1 TRBV28 TRBD2 NA TGTGCCAGCAGTGAGGGACTAGCGGGACCCCGAACCCGGTTGTATGAGCAGTTCTTC CASSEGLAGPRTRLYEQFF
TRBJ2-1 TRBV6-6 TRBD2 few TGTGCCAGCAGTTACGGGGTTGGCGCGGGAGGGCCGAATGAGCAGTTCTTC CASSYGVGAGGPNEQFF
TRBJ1-1 TRBV7-9 TRBD1 many TGTGCCAGCAGCTTCTCTGGACAGGGCATGAACACTGAAGCTTTCTTT CASSFSGQGMNTEAFF
TRBJ2-1 TRBV15 NA few TGTGCCACCAGCAGAGATGTAGGGGGCAATGAGCAGTTCTTC CATSRDVGGNEQFF
TRBJ2-7 TRBV29-1 TRBD2 many TGCAGCGCGACGGGACTAGCGGGAGTGGAGCAGTACTTC CSATGLAGVEQYF
TRBJ2-7 TRBV6-6 TRBD1 few TGTGCCAGCAGGTTGGGGACAGCTATTTCCTACGAGCAGTACTTC CASRLGTAISYEQYF
TRBJ2-5 TRBV12-3/TRBV12-4 TRBD2 few TGTGCCAGCAGCCGACTACTAGCGGGGGAAGAGACCCAGTACTTC CASSRLLAGEETQYF
TRBJ2-7 TRBV5-6 NA many TGTGCCAGCAGCGACGGGACTGCCCTCCGCGAGCAGTACTTC CASSDGTALREQYF
TRBJ2-3 TRBV24-1 NA many TGTGCCACCAGCTCGGGGCGCACAGATACGCAGTATTTT CATSSGRTDTQYF
TRBJ2-3 TRBV6-2/TRBV6-3 NA NA TGTGCCAGCAGTTTCCCTATGAACACAGATACGCAGTATTTT CASSFPMNTDTQYF
TRBJ2-2 TRBV6-5 NA NA TGTGCCAGCAGTCCCCTGGCGTTCGCGAACACCGGGGAGCTGTCTTTT CASSPLAFANTGELSF
TRBJ2-3 TRBV4-1 NA many TGCGCCAGCAGCCCAAATGGCGTTAGCACAGATACGCAGTATTTT CASSPNGVSTDTQYF
TRBJ2-5 TRBV19 TRBD1 NA TGTGCCAGTAGTATGGGGGTACAGGGGTCAGAGACCCAGTACTTC CASSMGVQGSETQYF
TRBJ2-7 TRBV28 NA NA TGTGCCAGCGGTACAGTCCTCACCTCCTACGAGCCGTCCTTC CASGTVLTSYEPSF
TRBJ2-1 TRBV27 NA few TGTGCCAGCAGTTTAGAATCGGTGTTAGGGGTTGAGCAGTTCTTC CASSLESVLGVEQFF
TRBJ1-1 TRBV7-6 NA NA TGTGCCAGCAGCCCCACTTTATTGTGGGCCGAGAACACTGAAGCTTTCTTT CASSPTLLWAENTEAFF
TRBJ2-6 TRBV7-9 NA NA TGTGCCAGCAGCCCCTTATTCTTTGGGGCCAACGTCCTGACTTTC CASSPLFFGANVLTF
TRBJ1-5 TRBV6-6 TRBD1 NA TGTGCCAGCAGTTACGGGACAGCCGCCTATCAGCCCCAGCATTTT CASSYGTAAYQPQHF
TRBJ2-7 TRBV28 NA NA TGTGACAGCAGTCAACTAGTTTACGAGCAGTACTTC CDSSQLVYEQYF
TRBJ2-1 TRBV24-1 NA NA TGTGCCACCAGTGATCTCACAGGGTACAATGAGCAGTTCTTC CATSDLTGYNEQFF
TRBJ2-2 TRBV7-9 NA NA TGTGCCAGCAGCTTATGGGTCGATTCGACCGGGGAGCTGGTTTTT CASSLWVDSTGELVF
TRBJ1-4 TRBV7-9 NA few TGTGCCAGCAGCGCACCCGGGACCCGCGGACTGAGTAATGAAAAACTGTTTTTT CASSAPGTRGLSNEKLFF
TRBJ1-5 TRBV18 TRBD1 NA TGTGCCAGCTCCCCGACGGCAGGGGGACCTTATAGCAATCAGCCCCAGCATTTT CASSPTAGGPYSNQPQHF
TRBJ2-5 TRBV19 NA NA TGTGCCAGTATGTTGAGAGGGGAAGAGACCCAGTACTTC CASMLRGEETQYF
TRBJ2-1 TRBV6-5 NA NA TGTGCCAGCAGCACCCTCAATGAGCAGTTCTTC CASSTLNEQFF
TRBJ2-1 TRBV4-3 NA NA TGCGCCAGCAGCCAGAGGGACCACTACAATGAGCAGTTCTTC CASSQRDHYNEQFF
TRBJ1-1 TRBV20-1 NA many TGCAGTGCTAGAGATAAACGAGTGAACACTGAAGCTTTCTTT CSARDKRVNTEAFF
TRBJ2-5 TRBV7-9 TRBD2 NA TGTGCCAGCAGCCCTCCCGTAGCGGGACGGGAGACCCAGTACTTC CASSPPVAGRETQYF
TRBJ2-5 TRBV28 NA many TGTGCCAGCAGTCCTCGCGGACAAGAGACCCAGTACTTC CASSPRGQETQYF